A selection of T cell receptor beta chains follows, all from one sample in a study of CD8+ T cells in alopecia areata. TCRdb's copy holds only in-frame clones and misses some; the assay was immunoSEQ multiplex PCR. Counted here are 100,000 to 150,000 clones, under 65% occurring once; the ten biggest clones make up 5.7%. The sequences come from CD4+ T cells sorted from blood, collected at week 4, from a patient treated with tofacitinib. These receptors were collected from a human donor with alopecia areata. The CDR3 runs from the conserved cysteine through the conserved F or W. Each record gives: J gene, V gene, D gene, clone size, CDR3 protein, CDR3 DNA. D genes are given only for firm matches. Part of the rows lack a size; the others show once, few, many or a class for expanded clones.

TRBJ2-7 TRBV6-5 TRBD2 - CASRHTSGKSYEQYF TGTGCCAGCAGGCATACTAGCGGGAAGTCGTACGAGCAGTACTTC
TRBJ2-3 TRBV4-1 - few CASSFDSYTDTQYF TGCGCCAGCAGCTTCGACTCTTACACAGATACGCAGTATTTT
TRBJ2-5 TRBV7-2 - few CASSLDRQETQYF TGTGCCAGCAGCTTAGACAGACAAGAGACCCAGTACTTC
TRBJ2-4 TRBV29-1 - - CSATQGKRNIQYF TGCAGCGCAACACAGGGAAAGAGAAACATTCAGTACTTC
TRBJ2-2 TRBV19 - - CASNGNTGELFF TGTGCCAGTAACGGGAACACCGGGGAGCTGTTTTTT
TRBJ1-2 TRBV29-1 TRBD1 - CSARPGTAYGYTF TGCAGCGCCCGTCCCGGGACAGCCTATGGCTACACCTTC
TRBJ2-6 TRBV28 TRBD2 - CASSSITSGGRSSGANVLTF TGTGCCAGCAGTTCTATTACTAGCGGGGGCCGCAGCTCTGGGGCCAACGTCCTGACTTTC
TRBJ1-1 TRBV6-5 - - CASSYSTGGRTEAFF TGTGCCAGCAGTTATTCCACAGGCGGAAGAACTGAAGCTTTCTTT
TRBJ1-2 TRBV7-2 - few CASSPGPRDGYTF TGTGCCAGCAGCCCAGGGCCGCGGGATGGCTACACCTTC
TRBJ2-1 TRBV11-1 TRBD1 few CASSPLPGQIYNEQFF TGTGCCAGCAGCCCCCTCCCGGGACAGATATACAATGAGCAGTTCTTC
TRBJ2-1 TRBV2 - - CASSEGGYNEQFF TGTGCCAGCAGTGAAGGAGGGTACAATGAGCAGTTCTTC
TRBJ1-2 TRBV2 - - CASTQARTLANYGYTF TGTGCCAGCACCCAAGCCCGGACGTTAGCTAACTATGGCTACACCTTC
TRBJ2-3 TRBV9 - - CASSVAVFTDTQYF TGTGCCAGCAGCGTAGCGGTCTTCACAGATACGCAGTATTTT
TRBJ2-6 TRBV4-1 TRBD1 - CASSQFTGADSGANVLTF TGCGCCAGCAGCCAATTCACAGGGGCCGACTCTGGGGCCAACGTCCTGACTTTC
TRBJ1-2 TRBV7-2 TRBD1 - CASSRDRDRVLSYTF TGTGCCAGCAGCAGAGACCGGGACAGGGTCTTAAGCTACACCTTC
TRBJ2-1 TRBV6-5 TRBD1 - CASSEMGQSLF TGTGCCAGCAGTGAAATGGGACAGAGCCTCTTC
TRBJ2-5 TRBV23-1 - - CASSQQETQYF TGCGCCAGCAGTCAACAAGAGACCCAGTACTTC